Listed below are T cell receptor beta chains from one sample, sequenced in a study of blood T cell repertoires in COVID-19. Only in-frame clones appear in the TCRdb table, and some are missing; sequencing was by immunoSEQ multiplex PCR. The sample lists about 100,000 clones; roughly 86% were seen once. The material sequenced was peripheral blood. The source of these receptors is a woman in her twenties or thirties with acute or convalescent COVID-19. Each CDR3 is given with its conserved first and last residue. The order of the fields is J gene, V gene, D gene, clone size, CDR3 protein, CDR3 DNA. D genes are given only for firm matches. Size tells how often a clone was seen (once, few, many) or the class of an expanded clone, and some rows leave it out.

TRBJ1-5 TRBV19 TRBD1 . CASSMGGQINQPQHF TGTGCCAGTAGTATGGGGGGACAGATCAATCAGCCCCAGCATTTT
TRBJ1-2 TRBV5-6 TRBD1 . CASSSWTGDRYGYTF TGTGCCAGCAGCTCCTGGACAGGGGATCGGTATGGCTACACCTTC
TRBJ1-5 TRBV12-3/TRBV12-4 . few CASSPNSNQPQHF TGTGCCAGCAGCCCCAATAGCAATCAGCCCCAGCATTTT
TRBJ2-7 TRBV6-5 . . CASSPRGGAYEQYF TGTGCCAGCAGTCCCAGGGGTGGGGCCTACGAGCAGTACTTC
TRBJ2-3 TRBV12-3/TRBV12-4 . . CASGRAYTQYF TGTGCCAGCGGGCGGGCCTATACGCAGTATTTT
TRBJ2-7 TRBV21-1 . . CASLGQPYEQYF TGTGCCAGCCTAGGACAGCCCTACGAGCAGTACTTC
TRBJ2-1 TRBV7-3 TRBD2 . CASSVGTSGVNEQFF TGTGCCAGCAGCGTGGGGACTAGCGGGGTTAATGAGCAGTTCTTC
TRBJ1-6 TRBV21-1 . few CASSPSSYNSPLHF TGTGCCAGCAGCCCGAGCTCCTATAATTCACCCCTCCACTTT
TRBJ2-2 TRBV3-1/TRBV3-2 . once CASSQLGGRTGELFF TGTGCCAGCAGCCAACTCGGGGGGCGTACCGGGGAGCTGTTTTTT
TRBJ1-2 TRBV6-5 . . CATFRVSNYGYTF TGTGCCACCTTCAGGGTCTCTAACTATGGCTACACCTTC
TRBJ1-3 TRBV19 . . CASSSPGGSSGNTIYF TGTGCCAGTAGTAGTCCCGGGGGTAGCTCTGGAAACACCATATATTTT
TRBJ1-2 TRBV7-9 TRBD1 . CASSKQGAESYGYTF TGTGCCAGCAGCAAACAGGGGGCTGAAAGCTATGGCTACACCTTC
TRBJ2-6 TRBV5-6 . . CASSTRLGPFSGANVLTF TGTGCCAGCAGCACCCGACTGGGGCCTTTCTCTGGGGCCAACGTCCTGACTTTC
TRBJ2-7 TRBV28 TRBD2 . CASSFGLAGSWTYEQYF TGTGCCAGCAGTTTTGGTCTAGCGGGGAGTTGGACCTACGAGCAGTACTTC
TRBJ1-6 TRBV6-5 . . CASSYLGPSPLHF TGTGCCAGCAGTTACTTGGGGCCTTCACCCCTCCACTTT
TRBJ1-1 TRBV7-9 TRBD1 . CASSLARTGMTEAFF TGTGCCAGCAGCTTAGCCAGGACAGGGATGACTGAAGCTTTCTTT
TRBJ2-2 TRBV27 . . CASSTLGELFF TGTGCCAGCAGTACTCTAGGGGAGCTGTTTTTT
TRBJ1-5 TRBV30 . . CAWSVQQNQPQHF TGTGCCTGGAGTGTACAGCAAAATCAGCCCCAGCATTTT
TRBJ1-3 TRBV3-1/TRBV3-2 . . CASSFSSGNTIYF TGTGCCAGCAGCTTCAGCTCTGGAAACACCATATATTTT
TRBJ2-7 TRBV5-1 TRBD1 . CASSQEGQASYEQYF TGCGCCAGCAGCCAAGAGGGACAGGCCTCCTACGAGCAGTACTTC
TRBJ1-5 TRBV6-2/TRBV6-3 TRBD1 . CASSLYRGNNQPQHF TGTGCCAGCAGTTTATACAGGGGAAACAATCAGCCCCAGCATTTT
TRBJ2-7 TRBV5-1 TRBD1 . CASSLGDRVGNYYEQYF TGCGCCAGCAGCTTGGGCGACAGGGTAGGCAACTACTACGAGCAGTACTTC
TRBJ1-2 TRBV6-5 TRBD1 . CASRGTGFNYGYTF TGTGCCAGCAGAGGGACAGGGTTTAACTATGGCTACACCTTC
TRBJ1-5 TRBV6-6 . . CASTNREIQPQHF TGTGCCAGCACTAACAGGGAGATTCAGCCCCAGCATTTT
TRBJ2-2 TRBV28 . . CASSLSTARPTGELFF TGTGCCAGCAGTTTATCCACGGCGCGGCCCACCGGGGAGCTGTTTTTT